This TCR beta chain was recorded in a study of T cells in Graves' hyperthyroidism and ophthalmopathy. Findings of the study overall: Peripheral blood also featured most of the thyroid clonotypes expanded above 0.001. The model identified upcoming ophthalmopathy a median approximately seven months ahead of onset.

Researchers took RNA transcripts and amplified the TCR beta CDR3 regions from them. In the first-round RT-PCR of the TCR CDR3, the HTBI primer set was used. TCRdb re-analysed the multiplex PCR reads in MiXCR, keeping a single row per CDR3 protein. This sample yields around 270,000 distinct CDR3 sequences, of which roughly 20% are seen a single time; 35% to 45% belongs to the top ten. This clonotype was observed many times. Antigen specificity is unknown. For ophthalmopathy patients, the Clinical Activity Score was at least 3 and the NOSPECS grade at least 4; duration was under 3 months. Uncontrolled infection, other autoimmune disease, pregnancy or lactation disqualified patients from enrolment. The origin of this receptor is a middle-aged man with Graves' ophthalmopathy. The material sequenced was blood.

The DNA for the CDR3 is TGTGCCAGCAGCCAACAGCGTTTTAGCGGGGCTACCGAGCAGTACTTC. It specifies CASSQQRFSGATEQYF. The genes are TRBV4-2 and TRBJ2-7, with 8 nucleotides matching TRBD2. Germline values: CDR1 LGHNA, CDR2 YNFKEQ. This CDR3 contains 16 residues. Trimming at V came to 2 bases and at J to 6 bases, leaving 12 bases not matched to a gene.